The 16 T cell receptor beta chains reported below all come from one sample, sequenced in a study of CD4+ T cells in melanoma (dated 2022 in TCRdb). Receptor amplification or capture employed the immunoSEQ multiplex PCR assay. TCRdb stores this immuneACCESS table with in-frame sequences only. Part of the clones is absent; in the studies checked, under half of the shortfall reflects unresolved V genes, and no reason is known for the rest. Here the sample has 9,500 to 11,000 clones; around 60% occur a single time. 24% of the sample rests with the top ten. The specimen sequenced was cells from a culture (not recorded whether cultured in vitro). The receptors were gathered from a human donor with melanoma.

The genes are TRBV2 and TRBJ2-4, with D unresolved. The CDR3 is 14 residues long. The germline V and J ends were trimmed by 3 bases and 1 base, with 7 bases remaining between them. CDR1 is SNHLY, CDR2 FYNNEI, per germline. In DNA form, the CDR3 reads TGTGCCAGCAGTGACGGAAGGGCCAAAAACATTCAGTACTTC. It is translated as CASSDGRAKNIQYF.

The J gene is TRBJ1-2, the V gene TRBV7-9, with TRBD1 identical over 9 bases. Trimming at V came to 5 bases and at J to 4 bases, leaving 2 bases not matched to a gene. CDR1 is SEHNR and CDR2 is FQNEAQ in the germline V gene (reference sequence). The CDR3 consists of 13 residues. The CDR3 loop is CASSLGQGYGYTF. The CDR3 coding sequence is TGTGCCAGCAGCCTGGGACAGGGCTATGGCTACACCTTC.

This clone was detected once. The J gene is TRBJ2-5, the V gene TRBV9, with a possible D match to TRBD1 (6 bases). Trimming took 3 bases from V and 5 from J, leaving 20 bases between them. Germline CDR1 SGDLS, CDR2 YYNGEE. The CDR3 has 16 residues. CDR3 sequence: CASSARLGAGRETQYF. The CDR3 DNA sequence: TGTGCCAGCAGCGCTCGCCTGGGGGCAGGGCGGGAGACCCAGTACTTC. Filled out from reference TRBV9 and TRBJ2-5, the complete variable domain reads DSGVTQTPKHLITATGQRVTLRCSPRSGDLSVYWYQQSLDQGLQFLIQYYNGEERAKGNILERFSAQQFPDLHSELNLSSLELGDSALYFCASSARLGAGRETQYFGPGTRLLVL.

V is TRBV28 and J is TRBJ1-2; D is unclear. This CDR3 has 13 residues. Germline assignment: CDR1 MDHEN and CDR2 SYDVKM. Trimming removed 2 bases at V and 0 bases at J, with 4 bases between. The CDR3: CASSLEPNYGYTF. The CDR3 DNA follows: TGTGCCAGCAGTTTAGAGCCTAACTATGGCTACACCTTC.

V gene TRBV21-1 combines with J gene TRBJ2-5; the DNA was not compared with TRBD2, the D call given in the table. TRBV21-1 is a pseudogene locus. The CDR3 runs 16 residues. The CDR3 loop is CASSKRLAGCQETQYF. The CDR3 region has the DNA TGTGCCAGCAGCAAAAGACTAGCGGGGTGCCAAGAGACCCAGTACTTC.

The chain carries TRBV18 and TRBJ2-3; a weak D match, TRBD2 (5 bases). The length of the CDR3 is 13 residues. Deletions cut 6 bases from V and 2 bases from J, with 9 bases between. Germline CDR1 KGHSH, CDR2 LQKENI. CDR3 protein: CASSRRATDTQYF. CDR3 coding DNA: TGTGCCAGCTCTCGGCGGGCCACAGATACGCAGTATTTT.

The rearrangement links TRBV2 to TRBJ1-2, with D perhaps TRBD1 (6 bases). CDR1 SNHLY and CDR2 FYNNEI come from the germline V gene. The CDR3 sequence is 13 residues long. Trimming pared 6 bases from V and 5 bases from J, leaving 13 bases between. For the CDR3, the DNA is TGTGCCAGCAGCCTGGACAGCCGGTATGGCTACACCTTC. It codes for CASSLDSRYGYTF. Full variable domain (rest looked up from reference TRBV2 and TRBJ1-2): EPEVTQTPSHQVTQMGQEVILRCVPISNHLYFYWYRQILGQKVEFLVSFYNNEISEKSEIFDDQFSVERPDGSNFTLKIRSTKLEDSAMYFCASSLDSRYGYTFGSGTRLTVV.

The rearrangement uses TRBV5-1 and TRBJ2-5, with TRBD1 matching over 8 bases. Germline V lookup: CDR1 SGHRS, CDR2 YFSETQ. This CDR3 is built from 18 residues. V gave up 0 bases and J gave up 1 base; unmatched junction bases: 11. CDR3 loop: CASSLAGTGDSTQETQYF. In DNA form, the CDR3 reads TGCGCCAGCAGCTTGGCTGGGACAGGAGACTCCACCCAAGAGACCCAGTACTTC.

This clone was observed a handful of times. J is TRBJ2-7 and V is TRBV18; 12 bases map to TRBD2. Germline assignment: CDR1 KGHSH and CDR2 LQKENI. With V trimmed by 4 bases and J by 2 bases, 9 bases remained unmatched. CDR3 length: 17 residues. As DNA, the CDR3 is TGTGCCAGCTCACTTAACTCTGGACTAGCGGGGACCTACGAGCAGTACTTC. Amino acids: CASSLNSGLAGTYEQYF. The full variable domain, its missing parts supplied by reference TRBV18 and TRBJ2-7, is NAGVMQNPRHLVRRRGQEARLRCSPMKGHSHVYWYRQLPEEGLKFMVYLQKENIIDESGMPKERFSAEFPKEGPSILRIQQVVRGDSAAYFCASSLNSGLAGTYEQYFGPGTRLTVT.

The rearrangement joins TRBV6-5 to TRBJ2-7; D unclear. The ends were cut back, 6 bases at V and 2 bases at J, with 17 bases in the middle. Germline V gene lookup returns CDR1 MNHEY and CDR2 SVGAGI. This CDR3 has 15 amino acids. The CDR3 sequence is CASSPLRLATYEQYF. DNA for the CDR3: TGTGCCAGCAGCCCCCTACGCCTGGCGACCTACGAGCAGTACTTC.

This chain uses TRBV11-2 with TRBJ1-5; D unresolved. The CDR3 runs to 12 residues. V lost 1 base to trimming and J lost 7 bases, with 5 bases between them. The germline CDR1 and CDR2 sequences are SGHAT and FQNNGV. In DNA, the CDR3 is TGTGCCAGCAGCTTAGCAGGACAGCCCCAGCATTTT. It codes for CASSLAGQPQHF.

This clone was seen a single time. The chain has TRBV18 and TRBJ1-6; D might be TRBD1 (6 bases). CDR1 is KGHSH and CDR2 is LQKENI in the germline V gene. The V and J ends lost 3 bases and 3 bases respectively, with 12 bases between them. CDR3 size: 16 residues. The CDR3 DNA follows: TGTGCCAGCTCACCGGGGGGGCTCTACTATAATTCACCCCTCCACTTT. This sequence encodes CASSPGGLYYNSPLHF.

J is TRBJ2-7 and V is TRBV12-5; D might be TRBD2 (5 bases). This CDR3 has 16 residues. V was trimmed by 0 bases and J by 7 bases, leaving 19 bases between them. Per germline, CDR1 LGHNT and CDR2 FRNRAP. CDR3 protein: CASGLVLGPTASEQYF. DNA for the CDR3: TGTGCTAGTGGTTTGGTACTAGGCCCCACGGCCTCGGAGCAGTACTTC.

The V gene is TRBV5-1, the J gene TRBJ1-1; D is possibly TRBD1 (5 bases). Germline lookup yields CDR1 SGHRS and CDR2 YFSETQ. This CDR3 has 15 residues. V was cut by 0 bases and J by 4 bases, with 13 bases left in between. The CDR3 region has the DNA TGCGCCAGCAGCTTGGTTCCCGGGGGAATCACTGAAGCTTTCTTT. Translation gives CASSLVPGGITEAFF.

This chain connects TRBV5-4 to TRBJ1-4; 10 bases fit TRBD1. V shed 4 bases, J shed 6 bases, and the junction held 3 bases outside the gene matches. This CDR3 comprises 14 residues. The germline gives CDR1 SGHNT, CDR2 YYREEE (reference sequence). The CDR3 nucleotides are TGTGCCAGCAGCCGGGACAGGGGATATGAAAAACTGTTTTTT. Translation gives CASSRDRGYEKLFF.

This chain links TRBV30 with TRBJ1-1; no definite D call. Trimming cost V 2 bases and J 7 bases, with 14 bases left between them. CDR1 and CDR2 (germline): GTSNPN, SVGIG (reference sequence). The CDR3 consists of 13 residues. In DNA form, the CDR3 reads TGTGCCTGGAGTTCTATCCGGGAAGGTGAAGCTTTCTTT. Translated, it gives CAWSSIREGEAFF.